A selection of T cell receptor beta chains follows, all from one sample in a study of identifying expanded T cells in peripheral blood. Sequenced by immunoSEQ multiplex PCR; TCRdb stores in-frame clones only, minus some. The sample yields about 78,000 clones, roughly four fifths seen once. Sequencing was carried out using blood. The receptors were gathered from a person aged 18 to 75 in good health. CDR3s include the opening cysteine and the closing phenylalanine or tryptophan. Each record gives: clone size, V gene, J gene, D gene, CDR3 protein, CDR3 DNA. D genes are given only for firm matches. Not every row has a clone size; where given, it reads once, few, many or a size class.

size: -; V: TRBV9; J: TRBJ2-4; D: -; CDR3: CASPTRAQADKNIQYF; DNA: TGTGCCAGCCCGACCAGGGCGCAAGCAGACAAAAACATTCAGTACTTC
size: -; V: TRBV11-2; J: TRBJ2-5; D: TRBD2; CDR3: CASSLSGSEAGTQYF; DNA: TGTGCCAGCAGCTTAAGCGGGAGTGAGGCTGGAACCCAGTACTTC
size: -; V: TRBV27; J: TRBJ1-2; D: -; CDR3: CATRDGGFGGYTF; DNA: TGTGCCACCCGAGATGGGGGTTTTGGAGGCTACACCTTC
size: -; V: TRBV4-1; J: TRBJ2-7; D: -; CDR3: CASSQVLGGLEQYF; DNA: TGCGCCAGCAGCCAAGTTCTTGGCGGGCTCGAGCAGTACTTC
size: -; V: TRBV19; J: TRBJ1-4; D: -; CDR3: CASRSRVENEKLFF; DNA: TGTGCCAGTAGGTCCAGGGTAGAGAATGAAAAACTGTTTTTT
size: once; V: TRBV5-4; J: TRBJ2-2; D: -; CDR3: CASSLGSTMNTGELFF; DNA: TGTGCCAGCAGCTTGGGCTCCACAATGAACACCGGGGAGCTGTTTTTT
size: once; V: TRBV9; J: TRBJ2-5; D: -; CDR3: CASSVGGGQETQYF; DNA: TGTGCCAGCAGCGTAGGAGGAGGGCAAGAGACCCAGTACTTC
size: -; V: TRBV5-4; J: TRBJ2-3; D: -; CDR3: CASSLISDADTQYF; DNA: TGTGCCAGCAGCTTAATAAGCGACGCAGATACGCAGTATTTT
size: large; V: TRBV6-5; J: TRBJ2-7; D: TRBD1; CDR3: CASSPGTGFYEQYF; DNA: TGTGCCAGCAGTCCCGGGACAGGGTTCTACGAGCAGTACTTC
size: -; V: TRBV27; J: TRBJ2-2; D: -; CDR3: CASSLSYRNTGELFF; DNA: TGTGCCAGCAGTTTATCGTACAGGAACACCGGGGAGCTGTTTTTT
size: -; V: TRBV6-5; J: TRBJ2-7; D: -; CDR3: CASIRGPGFYEQYF; DNA: TGTGCAAGCATACGGGGACCGGGGTTCTACGAGCAGTACTTC
size: -; V: TRBV7-2; J: TRBJ2-1; D: TRBD2; CDR3: CASSLSGRPGNEQFF; DNA: TGTGCCAGCAGCTTAAGCGGGAGGCCGGGCAATGAGCAGTTCTTC
size: -; V: TRBV25-1; J: TRBJ1-1; D: -; CDR3: CASSEEGAVAEAFF; DNA: TGTGCCAGCAGTGAAGAGGGCGCGGTCGCTGAAGCTTTCTTT
size: -; V: TRBV11-3; J: TRBJ2-2; D: -; CDR3: CASSESKVPGELFF; DNA: TGTGCCAGCAGCGAAAGTAAAGTGCCCGGGGAGCTGTTTTTT
size: many; V: TRBV6-5; J: TRBJ2-7; D: -; CDR3: CASSYLADGEQYF; DNA: TGTGCCAGCAGTTACTTGGCTGACGGGGAGCAGTACTTC
size: -; V: TRBV29-1; J: TRBJ2-5; D: TRBD2; CDR3: CSGTSGAQETQYF; DNA: TGCAGTGGGACTAGCGGGGCTCAAGAGACCCAGTACTTC
size: -; V: TRBV27; J: TRBJ2-3; D: -; CDR3: CASKRGTYTDTQYF; DNA: TGTGCCAGCAAGAGGGGCACCTACACAGATACGCAGTATTTT
size: -; V: TRBV7-3; J: TRBJ2-5; D: TRBD2; CDR3: CASSPTSGSETQYF; DNA: TGTGCCAGCAGCCCGACTAGCGGGAGTGAGACCCAGTACTTC
size: -; V: TRBV4-3; J: TRBJ2-3; D: TRBD2; CDR3: CASSLGVGGSGTDTQYF; DNA: TGCGCCAGCAGCCTAGGGGTGGGCGGGAGTGGCACAGATACGCAGTATTTT
size: -; V: TRBV19; J: TRBJ2-1; D: TRBD2; CDR3: CASNAAAGWDEQFF; DNA: TGTGCCAGTAACGCGGCAGCGGGATGGGATGAGCAGTTCTTC
size: -; V: TRBV28; J: TRBJ2-7; D: -; CDR3: CATKTTDLILEQYF; DNA: TGTGCCACCAAGACGACAGACCTAATACTCGAGCAGTACTTC
size: once; V: TRBV11-3; J: TRBJ2-4; D: TRBD1; CDR3: CASSLAGGHIQYF; DNA: TGTGCCAGCAGCTTAGCAGGGGGACACATTCAGTACTTC
size: -; V: TRBV4-2; J: TRBJ2-5; D: -; CDR3: CASSQGVGQRQETQYF; DNA: TGTGCCAGCAGCCAAGGTGTGGGCCAAAGACAAGAGACCCAGTACTTC
size: -; V: TRBV19; J: TRBJ2-5; D: -; CDR3: CASSIDRGLIQETQYF; DNA: TGTGCCAGTAGTATAGATCGTGGACTGATCCAAGAGACCCAGTACTTC
size: -; V: TRBV7-3; J: TRBJ1-1; D: -; CDR3: CASSLGGAGTEAFF; DNA: TGTGCCAGCAGCTTAGGGGGCGCGGGCACTGAAGCTTTCTTT
size: -; V: TRBV6-5; J: TRBJ1-1; D: -; CDR3: CASSYNLIGEAFF; DNA: TGTGCCAGCAGTTACAATCTCATCGGTGAAGCTTTCTTT
size: few; V: TRBV5-1; J: TRBJ2-3; D: TRBD2; CDR3: CASQRGGRAFSTDTQYF; DNA: TGCGCCAGCCAGCGGGGCGGGAGGGCCTTTAGCACAGATACGCAGTATTTT
size: once; V: TRBV5-4; J: TRBJ2-5; D: -; CDR3: CASSLESFLETQYF; DNA: TGTGCCAGCAGCTTGGAAAGTTTCTTAGAGACCCAGTACTTC
size: -; V: TRBV11-2; J: TRBJ2-7; D: TRBD2; CDR3: CASSLTSGFYEQYF; DNA: TGTGCCAGCAGCTTGACTAGCGGGTTCTACGAGCAGTACTTC
size: -; V: TRBV5-1; J: TRBJ2-7; D: TRBD2; CDR3: CASSLAGVLYEQYF; DNA: TGCGCCAGCAGCTTAGCGGGAGTCCTGTACGAGCAGTACTTC
size: -; V: TRBV10-2; J: TRBJ1-5; D: -; CDR3: CASSDLPRAENQPQHF; DNA: TGCGCCAGCAGTGATCTCCCCAGGGCAGAAAATCAGCCCCAGCATTTT
size: -; V: TRBV27; J: TRBJ2-3; D: TRBD2; CDR3: CASSLSGTTGTDTQYF; DNA: TGTGCCAGCAGTTTGTCCGGGACTACTGGCACAGATACGCAGTATTTT
size: many; V: TRBV6-5; J: TRBJ2-7; D: -; CDR3: CASSNPDGYEQYF; DNA: TGTGCCAGCAGTAACCCGGACGGCTACGAGCAGTACTTC